A single sample gave rise to the 8 T cell receptor beta chains below, sequenced in a study of T cell responses to AZD1222 COVID-19 vaccine. Sequenced by immunoSEQ multiplex PCR; TCRdb stores in-frame clones only, minus some. The data contain around 80,000 clones, 90% of them singletons. Sequencing used peripheral blood, obtained on day 0 of AZD1222 vaccination. The receptors here all came from an adult in good health.

The V and J genes are TRBV5-6 and TRBJ1-1; D is perhaps TRBD1 (5 bases). Germline V gene data show CDR1 as SGHDT and CDR2 as YYEEEE. The CDR3 length is 14 residues. Trimming cost V 2 bases and J 3 bases, with 11 bases left between them. The CDR3 reads CASSFSSRDTEAFF. CDR3 bases: TGTGCCAGCAGCTTTAGTAGCAGGGACACTGAAGCTTTCTTT.

This clone showed up just a few times. CDR3 residues: CASSQWGGDTYEQYF. The CDR3 nucleotides are TGTGCCAGCAGCCAATGGGGCGGGGATACCTACGAGCAGTACTTC. The V and J genes are TRBV3-1 (or the pseudogene TRBV3-2) and TRBJ2-7, with D possibly matching TRBD2 (6 bases). The CDR3 is made up of 15 amino acids. Looked up from germline, CDR1 is LGHDT and CDR2 is YNNKEL (reference sequence). V gave up 2 bases and J gave up 2 bases, with 13 bases separating them.

This rearrangement joins TRBV19 to TRBJ2-7; a possible D gene is TRBD2 (5 bases). V was clipped by 5 bases and J by 5 bases, with 7 bases between them. Germline V gives CDR1 LNHDA, CDR2 SQIVND (reference sequence). CDR3 length equals 11 residues. CDR3 in DNA: TGTGCCAGTAGTCTGGGAGACGAGCAGTACTTC. Its translation: CASSLGDEQYF.

V usage is TRBV20-1 and J usage is TRBJ2-7, with 7 bases fitting TRBD2. V shed 3 bases, J shed 3 bases, and the junction held 8 bases outside the gene matches. The CDR3 length is 14 residues. Germline-derived CDR1 and CDR2 are DFQATT and SNEGSKA (reference sequence). The CDR3 DNA sequence: TGCAGTGCTAGTGTTGGGGCTAGCGGCTACGAGCAGTACTTC. Translating gives CSASVGASGYEQYF.

The CDR3 protein is CATSEPGQGGTDTQYF. In DNA form, the CDR3 reads TGTGCCACCAGTGAGCCTGGACAGGGGGGGACAGATACGCAGTATTTT. The chain joins TRBV24-1 to TRBJ2-3, with 10 positions matching TRBD1. The germline gives CDR1 KGHDR, CDR2 SFDVKD. The CDR3 is 16 amino acids. With V trimmed by 4 bases and J by 3 bases, 6 bases remained unmatched.

This chain joins TRBV24-1 and TRBJ2-7; a weak D match, TRBD1 (6 bases). The CDR3 has 14 amino acids. Trimming took 9 bases from V and 2 from J, leaving 16 bases between them. Germline V gene lookup returns CDR1 KGHDR and CDR2 SFDVKD. The CDR3 protein is CATAAQGLPYEQYF. DNA for the CDR3: TGTGCCACCGCAGCCCAGGGGCTACCCTACGAGCAGTACTTC.

The gene calls are TRBV19 and TRBJ2-5; TRBD2 matches 9 bases. After removal of 2 bases from V and 5 bases from J, the junction contained 3 bases not matched to a gene. The CDR3 is 14 residues long. Germline CDR1 LNHDA, CDR2 SQIVND (reference sequence). CDR3: CASSISSGAETQYF. The CDR3 nucleotides read TGTGCCAGTAGTATATCTAGCGGGGCGGAGACCCAGTACTTC.

This clone was counted a single time. The J gene is TRBJ2-7, the V gene TRBV7-2; D unclear. Germline V gene data show CDR1 as SGHTA and CDR2 as FQGNSA. The CDR3 is 14 amino acids. Trimming took 5 bases from V and 2 from J, leaving 13 bases between them. The CDR3 DNA follows: TGTGCCAGCAGCCTCGTCGGCGGCCCCTACGAGCAGTACTTC. Encoded protein: CASSLVGGPYEQYF. The variable domain in full, completed from reference TRBV7-2 and TRBJ2-7, reads GAGVSQSPSNKVTEKGKDVELRCDPISGHTALYWYRQSLGQGLEFLIYFQGNSAPDKSGLPSDRFSAERTGGSVSTLTIQRTQQEDSAVYLCASSLVGGPYEQYFGPGTRLTVT.